This T cell receptor beta chain was documented in a study of regulatory and conventional T cells in RAG deficiency. The sorted conventional CD4+ T cells were CD25-low and CD127-high, with genomic DNA sequenced. A note on this clone: The target antigen is unknown.

Trimming removed 0 bases at V and 0 bases at J, with 11 bases between. Germline V gene data show CDR1 as LGHNA and CDR2 as YNFKEQ. The CDR3 consists of 17 residues. Produced via immunoSEQ multiplex PCR; TCRdb's table is partial and in-frame only. Here the sample spans approximately 35,000 clones, about three quarters being singletons. Notes on the study in general: Compared with controls, unique Treg TCR beta sequences dropped about 100-fold in Omenn syndrome and CID/AS. Shannon entropy was markedly lower and Simpson indices higher in RAG-deficient patients than control T-cell subsets. In Omenn syndrome, Treg and Tconv repertoires overlapped >85%.

These records were also assigned to another study, of regulatory T cells. That source adds: Amplification used 52 TRBV primers and 13 TRBJ primers. Regulatory T cells showed the strongest V-J pair restriction and V/J gene skewing among patient repertoires.

This TCR was recovered from a human donor in good health. The sample taken for sequencing was CD4+ effector T cells sorted from blood. The chain uses TRBV4-2 and TRBJ1-4; D call uncertain. CDR3 nucleotides: TGTGCCAGCAGCCAAGATCGCCCCTCAACAACTAATGAAAAACTGTTTTTT. This encodes CASSQDRPSTTNEKLFF.